This T cell receptor (beta chain) was captured by sequencing in a study of technical replicates of blood from a few donors. Only one count was recorded for this clone. At one boundary the junction diverges from the germline segment, which might be a read error. The germline gives CDR1 SSHAT, CDR2 FNYEAQ (reference sequence). The length of the CDR3 is 18 residues. Profiling relied on immunoSEQ multiplex PCR, and the TCRdb table lists in-frame clones only, not all of them. In the table there are about 89,000 clones, around 96% of which are singletons. The chain recombines TRBV7-7 with TRBJ1-5, with TRBD1 matching 10 bases. This clonotype originated in a human donor in good health. The specimen sequenced was T cells isolated from PBMCs. Here the CDR3 DNA reads TGTGCTAGCAGCAGACCGGGACAGGGGTTGATTCGCAATCAGCCCCAGCATTTT. This sequence encodes CASSRPGQGLIRNQPQHF.